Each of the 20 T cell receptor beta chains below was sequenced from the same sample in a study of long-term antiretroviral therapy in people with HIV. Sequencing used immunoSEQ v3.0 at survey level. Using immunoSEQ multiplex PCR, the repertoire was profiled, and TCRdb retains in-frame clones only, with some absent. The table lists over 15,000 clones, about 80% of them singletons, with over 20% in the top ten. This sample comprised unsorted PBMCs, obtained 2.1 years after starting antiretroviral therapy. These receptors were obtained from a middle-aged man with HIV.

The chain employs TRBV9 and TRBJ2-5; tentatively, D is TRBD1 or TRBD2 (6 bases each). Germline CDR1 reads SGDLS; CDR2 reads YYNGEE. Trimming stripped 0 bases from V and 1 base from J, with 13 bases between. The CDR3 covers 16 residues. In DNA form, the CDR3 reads TGTGCCAGCAGCGTAGGTAGGGGGGCCCTCCAAGAGACCCAGTACTTC. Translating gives CASSVGRGALQETQYF.

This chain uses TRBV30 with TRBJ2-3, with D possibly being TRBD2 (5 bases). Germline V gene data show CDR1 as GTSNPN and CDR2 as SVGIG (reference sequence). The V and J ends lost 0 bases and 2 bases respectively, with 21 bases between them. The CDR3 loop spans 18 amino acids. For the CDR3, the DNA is TGTGCCTGGAGTGTACCCTACACTAGTGTTCTTGACACAGATACGCAGTATTTT. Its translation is CAWSVPYTSVLDTDTQYF.

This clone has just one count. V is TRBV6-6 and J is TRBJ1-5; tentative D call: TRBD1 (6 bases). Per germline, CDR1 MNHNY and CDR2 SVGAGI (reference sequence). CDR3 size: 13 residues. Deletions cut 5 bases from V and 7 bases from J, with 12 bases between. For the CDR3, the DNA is TGTGCCAGCAGTCCTCAGGGGAAACAGCCCCAGCATTTT. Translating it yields CASSPQGKQPQHF.

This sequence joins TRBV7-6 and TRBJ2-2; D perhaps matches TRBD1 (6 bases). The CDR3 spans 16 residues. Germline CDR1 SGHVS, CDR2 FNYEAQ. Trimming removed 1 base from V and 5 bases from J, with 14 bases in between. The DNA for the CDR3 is TGTGCCAGCAGCTTAGTGGAGGACAGTCGGACCGGGGAGCTGTTTTTT. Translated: CASSLVEDSRTGELFF. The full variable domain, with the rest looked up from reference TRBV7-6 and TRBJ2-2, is GAGVSQSPRYKVTKRGQDVALRCDPISGHVSLYWYRQALGQGPEFLTYFNYEAQQDKSGLPNDRFSAERPEGSISTLTIQRTEQRDSAMYRCASSLVEDSRTGELFFGEGSRLTVL.

CDR3 nucleotide sequence: TGTGCCTGGAGTAAGAGGGCAGGGACAGGACAGCCCCAGCATTTT. Translation gives CAWSKRAGTGQPQHF. The J gene is TRBJ1-5, the V gene TRBV30, with 8 bases matching TRBD1. The J segment lost 7 bases and the V segment lost 2 bases, leaving 10 bases of the junction unmatched. The CDR3 loop spans 15 amino acids. Germline loops: CDR1 GTSNPN, CDR2 SVGIG (reference sequence). Based on the CDR3 plus reference TRBV30 and TRBJ1-5, the full variable domain is SQTIHQWPATLVQPVGSPLSLECTVEGTSNPNLYWYRQAAGRGLQLLFYSVGIGQISSEVPQNLSASRPQDRQFILSSKKLLLSDSGFYLCAWSKRAGTGQPQHFGDGTRLSIL.

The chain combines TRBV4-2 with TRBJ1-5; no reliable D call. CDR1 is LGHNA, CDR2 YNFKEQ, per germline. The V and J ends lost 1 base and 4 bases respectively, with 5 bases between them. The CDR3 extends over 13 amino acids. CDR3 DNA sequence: TGTGCCAGCAGCCAAGGATATAATCAGCCCCAGCATTTT. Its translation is CASSQGYNQPQHF.

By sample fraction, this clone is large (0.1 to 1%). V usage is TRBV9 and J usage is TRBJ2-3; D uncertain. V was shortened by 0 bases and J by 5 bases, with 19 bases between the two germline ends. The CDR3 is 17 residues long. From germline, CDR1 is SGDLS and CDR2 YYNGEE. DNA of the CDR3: TGTGCCAGCAGCGTAGACCCCTCCATCACCCAAGGAGATACGCAGTATTTT. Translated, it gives CASSVDPSITQGDTQYF.

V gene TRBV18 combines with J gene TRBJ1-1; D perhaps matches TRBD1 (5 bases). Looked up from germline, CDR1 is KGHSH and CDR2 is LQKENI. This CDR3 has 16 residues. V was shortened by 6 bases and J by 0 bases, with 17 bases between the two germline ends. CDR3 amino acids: CASSPYITGVNTEAFF. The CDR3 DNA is TGTGCCAGCTCCCCCTATATAACAGGAGTGAACACTGAAGCTTTCTTT.

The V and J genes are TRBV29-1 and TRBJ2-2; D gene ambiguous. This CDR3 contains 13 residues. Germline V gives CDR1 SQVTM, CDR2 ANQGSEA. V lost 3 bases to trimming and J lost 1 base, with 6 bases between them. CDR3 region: CSVDYLNTGELFF. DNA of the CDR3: TGCAGCGTTGATTACTTGAACACCGGGGAGCTGTTTTTT.

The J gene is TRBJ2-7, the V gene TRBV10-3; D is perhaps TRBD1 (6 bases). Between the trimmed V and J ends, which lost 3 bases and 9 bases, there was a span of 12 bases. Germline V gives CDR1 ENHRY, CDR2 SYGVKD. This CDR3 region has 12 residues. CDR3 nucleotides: TGTGCCATCAGTGACTCGGACAGCTTGCAGTACTTC. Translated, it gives CAISDSDSLQYF.

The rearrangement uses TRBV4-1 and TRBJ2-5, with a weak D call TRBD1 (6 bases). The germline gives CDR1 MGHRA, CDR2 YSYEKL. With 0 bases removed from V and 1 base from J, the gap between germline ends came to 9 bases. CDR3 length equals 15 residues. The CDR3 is CASSQEDRIQETQYF. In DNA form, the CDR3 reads TGCGCCAGCAGCCAAGAAGACAGGATCCAAGAGACCCAGTACTTC.

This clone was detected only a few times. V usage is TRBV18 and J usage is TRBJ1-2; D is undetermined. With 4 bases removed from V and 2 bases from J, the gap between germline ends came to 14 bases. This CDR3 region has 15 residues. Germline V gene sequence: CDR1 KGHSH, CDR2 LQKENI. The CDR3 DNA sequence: TGTGCCAGCTCACTACTCGCTGAACTGAACTATGGCTACACCTTC. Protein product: CASSLLAELNYGYTF.

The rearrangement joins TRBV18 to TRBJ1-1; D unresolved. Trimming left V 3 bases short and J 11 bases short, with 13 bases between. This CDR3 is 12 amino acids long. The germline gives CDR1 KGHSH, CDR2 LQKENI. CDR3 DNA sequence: TGTGCCAGCTCACCCGAGGGCTTGACGGCTTTCTTT. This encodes CASSPEGLTAFF.

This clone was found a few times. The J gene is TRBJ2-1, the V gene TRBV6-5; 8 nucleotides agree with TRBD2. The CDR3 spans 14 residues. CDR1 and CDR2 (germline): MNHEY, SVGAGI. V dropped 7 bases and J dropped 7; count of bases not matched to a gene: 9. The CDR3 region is CASMLVAGTNEQFF. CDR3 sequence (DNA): TGTGCCAGCATGCTTGTAGCGGGGACGAATGAGCAGTTCTTC.

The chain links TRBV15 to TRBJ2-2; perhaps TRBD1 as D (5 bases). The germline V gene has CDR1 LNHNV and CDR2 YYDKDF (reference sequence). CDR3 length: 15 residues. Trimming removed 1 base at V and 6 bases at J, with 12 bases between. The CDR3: CATSRVAGKPGELFF. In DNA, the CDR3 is TGTGCCACCAGCAGAGTGGCAGGGAAACCCGGGGAGCTGTTTTTT.

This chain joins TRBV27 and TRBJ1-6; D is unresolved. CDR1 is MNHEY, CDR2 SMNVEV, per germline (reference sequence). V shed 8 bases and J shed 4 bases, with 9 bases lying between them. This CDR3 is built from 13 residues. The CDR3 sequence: CASGIYYNSPLHF. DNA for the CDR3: TGTGCCAGCGGAATATATTATAATTCACCCCTCCACTTT.

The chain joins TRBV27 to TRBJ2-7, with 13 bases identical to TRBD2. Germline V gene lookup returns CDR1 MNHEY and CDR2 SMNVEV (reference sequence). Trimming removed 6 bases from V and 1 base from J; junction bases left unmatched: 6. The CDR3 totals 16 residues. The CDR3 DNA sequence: TGTGCCAGCAGCCCTAGACTAGCGGGGGGTTCCTACGAGCAGTACTTC. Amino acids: CASSPRLAGGSYEQYF.

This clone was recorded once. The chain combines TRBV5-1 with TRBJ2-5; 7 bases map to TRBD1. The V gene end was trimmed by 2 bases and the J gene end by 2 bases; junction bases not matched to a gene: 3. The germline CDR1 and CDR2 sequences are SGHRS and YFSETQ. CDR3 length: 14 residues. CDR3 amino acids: CASSLKTGQETQYF. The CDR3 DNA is TGCGCCAGCAGCTTAAAGACAGGGCAAGAGACCCAGTACTTC.

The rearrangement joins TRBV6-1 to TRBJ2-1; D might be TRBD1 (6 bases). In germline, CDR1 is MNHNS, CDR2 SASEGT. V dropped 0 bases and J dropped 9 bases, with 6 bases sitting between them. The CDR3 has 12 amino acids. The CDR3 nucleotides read TGTGCCAGCAGTGAAGCGGGGGCTGAGCAGTTCTTC. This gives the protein CASSEAGAEQFF.

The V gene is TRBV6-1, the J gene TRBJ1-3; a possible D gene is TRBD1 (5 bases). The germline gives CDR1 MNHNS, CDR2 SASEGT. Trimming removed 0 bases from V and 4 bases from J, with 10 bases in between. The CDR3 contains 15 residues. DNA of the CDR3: TGTGCCAGCAGTGAAGCGGAGGCAGGGGGAAACACCATATATTTT. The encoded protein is CASSEAEAGGNTIYF.